One and the same sample provided the 15 T cell receptor beta chains below, sequenced in a study of blood T cell repertoires in COVID-19. TCRdb keeps only in-frame clones here, not all; method: immunoSEQ multiplex PCR. The data show around 160,000 clones, roughly 74% seen once. Sequencing was performed on peripheral blood. Source of these receptors: a woman of 80 years or more with acute or convalescent COVID-19.

This clone came up a few times. The chain carries TRBV30 and TRBJ1-6; a possible D gene is TRBD1 (6 bases). Per the germline V gene, CDR1 is GTSNPN and CDR2 is SVGIG (reference sequence). V was pared by 3 bases and J by 10 bases, with 22 bases between. The CDR3 length is 16 residues. CDR3 protein: CAWRGPGHNRRSPLHF. DNA for the CDR3: TGTGCCTGGAGAGGTCCGGGACATAACAGAAGATCACCCCTCCACTTT.

This clone has only a few counts. The chain joins TRBV4-1 to TRBJ2-5, with 7 bases fitting TRBD1. Germline V lookup: CDR1 MGHRA, CDR2 YSYEKL. This CDR3 has 16 residues. After removal of 1 base from V and 4 bases from J, the junction contained 9 bases not matched to a gene. This chain's CDR3 is CASSQVYRGIGETQYF. For the CDR3, the DNA is TGCGCCAGCAGCCAAGTATACAGGGGAATTGGAGAGACCCAGTACTTC.

This clone was observed a single time. This chain uses TRBV28 with TRBJ2-7; 8 bases match TRBD1. V shed 6 bases, J shed 7 bases, and the junction held 8 bases outside the gene matches. Germline lookup yields CDR1 MDHEN and CDR2 SYDVKM. This CDR3 is built from 13 residues. CDR3 in amino acids: CASRAGQGREQYF. For the CDR3, the DNA is TGTGCCAGCAGGGCCGGACAGGGACGGGAGCAGTACTTC.

J is TRBJ1-1 and V is TRBV27; TRBD1 agrees at 8 bases. The germline V gene encodes CDR1 MNHEY and CDR2 SMNVEV (reference sequence). V lost 5 bases to trimming and J lost 1 base; unmatched junction nucleotides: 6. The CDR3 covers 15 residues. The CDR3 region is CASSLQGVGNTEAFF. In DNA, the CDR3 is TGTGCCAGCAGTCTACAGGGGGTTGGGAACACTGAAGCTTTCTTT.

A few counts support this clone. The chain couples TRBV15 to TRBJ2-3; TRBD1 matches 7 bases. This CDR3 has 14 residues. Germline V gene data show CDR1 as LNHNV and CDR2 as YYDKDF (reference sequence). The ends lost 3 bases at V and 5 bases at J; junction bases unmatched: 5. DNA for the CDR3: TGTGCCACCAGCAGGGCAACAGGGGAAGATACGCAGTATTTT. It encodes CATSRATGEDTQYF.

There are a few counts of this clone. V is TRBV2 and J is TRBJ1-5; the D is unclear. Trimming pared 0 bases from V and 5 bases from J, leaving 11 bases between. Germline CDR1 is SNHLY and CDR2 is FYNNEI. The CDR3 sequence is 15 residues long. CDR3 in amino acids: CASSEASREDQPQHF. CDR3 DNA: TGTGCCAGCAGTGAAGCATCGCGAGAGGATCAGCCCCAGCATTTT. Filled out from reference TRBV2 and TRBJ1-5, the complete variable domain reads EPEVTQTPSHQVTQMGQEVILRCVPISNHLYFYWYRQILGQKVEFLVSFYNNEISEKSEIFDDQFSVERPDGSNFTLKIRSTKLEDSAMYFCASSEASREDQPQHFGDGTRLSIL.

The gene calls are TRBV6-5 and TRBJ1-1; D may be TRBD1 (6 bases). This CDR3 is built from 15 residues. CDR1 is MNHEY, CDR2 SVGAGI, per germline. Trimming stripped 4 bases from V and 6 bases from J, with 18 bases between. The chain's CDR3 is CASSFPGGGAAEAFF. The DNA of the CDR3 is TGTGCCAGCAGTTTCCCCGGGGGGGGCGCGGCTGAAGCTTTCTTT.

The chain is built from TRBV30 and TRBJ1-5; no clear D. Germline V gives CDR1 GTSNPN, CDR2 SVGIG (reference sequence). This CDR3 has 14 residues. Trimming removed 1 base from V and 0 bases from J, with 7 bases in between. CDR3: CAWSEAVSNQPQHF. DNA of the CDR3: TGTGCCTGGAGTGAAGCGGTTAGCAATCAGCCCCAGCATTTT.

Only one count was recorded for this clone. V and J are TRBV7-2 and TRBJ1-6; TRBD1 agrees at 7 bases. From germline, CDR1 is SGHTA and CDR2 FQGNSA. Trimming took 2 bases from V and 9 from J; bases not matched to a gene: 10. The CDR3 is 16 amino acids. In nucleotides, the CDR3 is TGTGCCAGCAGCTTAAGGTCGACAGGGCAAAGTTCACCCCTCCACTTT. It codes for CASSLRSTGQSSPLHF.

The chain recombines TRBV2 with TRBJ1-6, with 11 positions matching TRBD1. The CDR3 sequence is 15 residues long. Germline lookup yields CDR1 SNHLY and CDR2 FYNNEI. The V and J ends lost 5 bases and 6 bases, in that order; junction bases with no gene match: 3. DNA of the CDR3: TGTGCCAGCAGTCAGGACAGGGGGCTTAATTCACCCCTCCACTTT. Amino acids: CASSQDRGLNSPLHF.

The rearrangement links TRBV5-6 to TRBJ2-1; 8 bases are shared with TRBD2. Germline CDR1 is SGHDT and CDR2 is YYEEEE. The CDR3 is 16 residues long. J gave up 4 bases and V 0 bases, and 6 bases lay outside the gene matches. CDR3 sequence reads: CASSLEPGLGYNEQFF. The CDR3 region has the DNA TGTGCCAGCAGCTTGGAGCCGGGACTAGGGTACAATGAGCAGTTCTTC.

This chain joins TRBV19 and TRBJ2-7; 13 bases align to TRBD2. The V and J ends lost 1 base and 7 bases, in that order; junction bases with no gene match: 4. CDR1 LNHDA and CDR2 SQIVND come from the germline V gene (reference sequence). CDR3 length: 15 residues. CDR3 coding DNA: TGTGCCAGTAGTATAGGACTAGCGGGAGGTACGGAGCAGTACTTC. It specifies CASSIGLAGGTEQYF.

This chain links TRBV4-1 with TRBJ2-2; D perhaps matches TRBD1 (6 bases). The CDR3 has 14 amino acids. V lost 0 bases and J 4 bases, leaving 6 bases between the germline ends. Germline lookup yields CDR1 MGHRA and CDR2 YSYEKL. The CDR3 spells CASSQDRGTGELFF. For the CDR3, the DNA is TGCGCCAGCAGCCAAGACAGGGGCACCGGGGAGCTGTTTTTT.

This sequence joins TRBV28 and TRBJ1-6; the match to TRBD1 covers 9 bases. The CDR3 is made up of 16 amino acids. CDR1 is MDHEN and CDR2 is SYDVKM in the germline V gene. V lost 3 bases and J lost 6; bases outside the gene matches: 6. The CDR3 sequence is CASSLTPGQGNSPLHF. The DNA for the CDR3 is TGTGCCAGCAGTTTGACCCCGGGACAGGGTAATTCACCCCTCCACTTT.

This clone came up once. The chain is built from TRBV2 and TRBJ2-5; 8 bases line up with TRBD2. Losses at the gene ends were 5 bases for V and 5 bases for J; bases not matched to a gene: 10. The CDR3 is 15 amino acids. The germline V gene encodes CDR1 SNHLY and CDR2 FYNNEI. CDR3 coding DNA: TGTGCCAGCAGTTACAGGACAGCGGGGGCTGAGACCCAGTACTTC. Its translation is CASSYRTAGAETQYF.